The next 25 T cell receptor beta chains were all read from a single sample in a study of graft-versus-host responses after intestinal transplantation. Which antigens these TCRs recognize remains unknown. This table comes from immunoSEQ multiplex PCR, and its TCRdb copy is limited to in-frame clones, with some not included. The table shows about 150,000 clones, with around 90% occurring only once. Material: unstimulated CD4+ T cells sorted from spleen or lymph node cells, obtained before intestinal transplant. The receptors stem from a human donor who received an intestinal transplant.

As DNA, the CDR3 is TGTGCCAGCAGCTCATGGGGGGGAGATACGCAGTATTTT. Protein product: CASSSWGGDTQYF. This rearrangement joins TRBV7-9 to TRBJ2-3; 7 positions agree with TRBD2. The CDR3 contains 13 residues. Trimming removed 4 bases from V and 5 bases from J; junction bases left unmatched: 3. From germline, CDR1 is SEHNR and CDR2 FQNEAQ (reference sequence).

The chain is built from TRBV6-6 and TRBJ1-2, with 8 nucleotides matching TRBD1. CDR3 size: 16 residues. J lost 4 bases, V lost 2 bases, and 9 bases had no gene match. Germline CDR1 reads MNHNY; CDR2 reads SVGAGI (reference sequence). CDR3 DNA sequence: TGTGCCAGCAGTTACATCGACGACAGGGGAGGCTATGGCTACACCTTC. This translates into CASSYIDDRGGYGYTF.

This clone appeared a few times. The identical CDR3 is also encoded by other nucleotide sequences in the sample. The CDR3 protein is CASSPRATYEQYF. The CDR3 DNA is TGTGCCAGTAGTCCCCGGGCCACCTACGAGCAGTACTTC. The V and J genes are TRBV19 and TRBJ2-7; unclear D gene. CDR3 size: 13 residues. Trimming pared 5 bases from V and 2 bases from J, leaving 10 bases between. Germline assignment: CDR1 LNHDA and CDR2 SQIVND (reference sequence).

CDR3 protein: CASSLGLALPNTGELFF. Here the CDR3 DNA reads TGTGCCAGCAGTTTGGGACTAGCGCTGCCCAACACCGGGGAGCTGTTTTTT. The rearrangement uses TRBV28 and TRBJ2-2; 10 nucleotides match TRBD2. The CDR3 spans 17 residues. V lost 3 bases, J lost 2 bases, and 6 bases stayed unmatched. The germline V gene has CDR1 MDHEN and CDR2 SYDVKM.

The chain has TRBV9 and TRBJ2-3, with 9 bases lining up with TRBD2. CDR1 and CDR2 from the germline V gene are SGDLS and YYNGEE. J lost 2 bases, V lost 0 bases, and 7 bases had no gene match. This CDR3 has 17 residues. The CDR3 sequence is CASSVEAGGLITDTQYF. The DNA for the CDR3 is TGTGCCAGCAGCGTAGAAGCGGGAGGCCTAATCACAGATACGCAGTATTTT.

This chain connects TRBV5-1 to TRBJ2-7, with 7 positions matching TRBD2. The CDR3 is 14 amino acids. Trimming cost V 2 bases and J 3 bases; bases outside gene matches: 5. Per germline, CDR1 SGHRS and CDR2 YFSETQ. This CDR3 is CASSFGTTNYEQYF. The CDR3 bases are TGCGCCAGCAGCTTCGGGACTACTAACTACGAGCAGTACTTC.

This clone was detected once. The rearrangement uses TRBV5-1 and TRBJ1-4, with 7 bases identical to TRBD1. CDR3 size: 14 residues. Germline trimming cut 5 bases from V and 4 bases from J; bases unmatched to any gene: 5. Germline CDR1 reads SGHRS; CDR2 reads YFSETQ. The CDR3 nucleotides read TGCGCCAGCAGTACCGGGACAGTTAATGAAAAACTGTTTTTT. Its protein product is CASSTGTVNEKLFF. Full variable domain (outside the CDR3, taken from reference TRBV5-1 and TRBJ1-4): KAGVTQTPRYLIKTRGQQVTLSCSPISGHRSVSWYQQTPGQGLQFLFEYFSETQRNKGNFPGRFSGRQFSNSRSEMNVSTLELGDSALYLCASSTGTVNEKLFFGSGTQLSVL.

The chain combines TRBV28 with TRBJ1-5; 10 nucleotides agree with TRBD1. There are 14 residues in the CDR3. V gave up 6 bases and J gave up 6 bases; unmatched junction bases: 5. Germline CDR1 reads MDHEN; CDR2 reads SYDVKM. DNA of the CDR3: TGTGCCAGCAGGACAGGGGGCGGGGGTCAGCCCCAGCATTTT. This encodes CASRTGGGGQPQHF.

The chain carries TRBV30 and TRBJ1-4, with 7 nucleotides matching TRBD1. Looked up from germline, CDR1 is GTSNPN and CDR2 is SVGIG (reference sequence). The length of the CDR3 is 13 residues. With V trimmed by 6 bases and J by 8 bases, 9 bases remained unmatched. The CDR3 nucleotides read TGTGCCTGCTCCGGAACAGGGGACGAAAAACTGTTTTTT. Its translation is CACSGTGDEKLFF. The whole variable domain, remainder taken from reference TRBV30 and TRBJ1-4, is SQTIHQWPATLVQPVGSPLSLECTVEGTSNPNLYWYRQAAGRGLQLLFYSVGIGQISSEVPQNLSASRPQDRQFILSSKKLLLSDSGFYLCACSGTGDEKLFFGSGTQLSVL.

This clone was found once. The chain uses TRBV18 and TRBJ1-4; maybe TRBD1 (5 bases). The CDR3 contains 15 residues. Germline values: CDR1 KGHSH, CDR2 LQKENI. V was pared by 3 bases and J by 0 bases, with 8 bases between. The CDR3 loop reads CASSPRDATNEKLFF. The CDR3 DNA reads as TGTGCCAGCTCACCCCGGGACGCAACTAATGAAAAACTGTTTTTT.

This chain links TRBV29-1 with TRBJ2-3; D gene ambiguous. Trimming shortened V by 4 bases and J by 2 bases, and 4 bases separated the two germline ends. This CDR3 is 11 amino acids long. The germline V gene has CDR1 SQVTM and CDR2 ANQGSEA. The CDR3 region has the DNA TGCAGCGTTGCGGACACAGATACGCAGTATTTT. This sequence encodes CSVADTDTQYF.

This clone showed up just once. CDR3 protein: CASSPPRGSGQPQHF. The DNA of the CDR3 is TGTGCCAGTAGTCCCCCCAGGGGTTCAGGTCAGCCCCAGCATTTT. The J gene is TRBJ1-5, the V gene TRBV19; D might be TRBD1 (6 bases). Germline V gene sequence: CDR1 LNHDA, CDR2 SQIVND (reference sequence). Trimming took off 5 bases at V and 6 bases at J, with 17 bases between the two ends. The CDR3 consists of 15 residues.

The V and J genes are TRBV5-1 and TRBJ1-1; tentatively, D is TRBD1 (6 bases). The CDR3 is made up of 15 amino acids. Trimming cost V 0 bases and J 3 bases, with 12 bases left between them. CDR1 and CDR2 (germline): SGHRS, YFSETQ. The CDR3 reads CASSLAGRGYTEAFF. The CDR3 nucleotides read TGCGCCAGCAGCTTGGCCGGCAGGGGATACACTGAAGCTTTCTTT.

The CDR3 nucleotides read TGCGCCAGCAGCGGGTTCACTGAAGCTTTCTTT. Protein: CASSGFTEAFF. This rearrangement joins TRBV5-1 to TRBJ1-1; D ambiguous. V lost 4 bases, J lost 4 bases, and 5 bases lay in between. Looked up from germline, CDR1 is SGHRS and CDR2 is YFSETQ. The CDR3 runs to 11 residues.

The chain uses TRBV7-3 and TRBJ2-1; 11 bases fit TRBD2. The CDR3 sequence is 17 residues long. Trimming cost V 3 bases and J 7 bases; bases outside gene matches: 11. Germline V gene lookup returns CDR1 SGHTA and CDR2 FQGTGA. The CDR3 nucleotides read TGTGCCAGCAGCTTTGCTGCCCTAGCGGGAGGAGTGAATGAGCAGTTCTTC. This encodes CASSFAALAGGVNEQFF.

The CDR3 sequence: CASSPTGPNYGYTF. DNA of the CDR3: TGTGCCAGCTCACCAACAGGCCCTAACTATGGCTACACCTTC. The chain links TRBV18 to TRBJ1-2; D might be TRBD1 (5 bases). This CDR3 spans 14 amino acids. V lost 2 bases and J 0 bases, leaving 7 bases between the germline ends. Germline V lookup: CDR1 KGHSH, CDR2 LQKENI.

The chain links TRBV2 to TRBJ2-1; D possibly matches TRBD1 or TRBD2 (5 bases each). V was cut by 6 bases and J by 9 bases, with 15 bases left in between. The CDR3 is made up of 13 amino acids. CDR1 and CDR2 from the germline V gene are SNHLY and FYNNEI. As DNA, the CDR3 is TGTGCCAGCAGCTTTGTGAGGGGCGCTGAGCAGTTCTTC. It is translated as CASSFVRGAEQFF. Complete variable domain (other parts from reference TRBV2 and TRBJ2-1): EPEVTQTPSHQVTQMGQEVILRCVPISNHLYFYWYRQILGQKVEFLVSFYNNEISEKSEIFDDQFSVERPDGSNFTLKIRSTKLEDSAMYFCASSFVRGAEQFFGPGTRLTVL.

To note about this clone: The sample has other DNA sequences that encode this CDR3 too. The rearrangement joins TRBV19 to TRBJ2-3, with unresolved D. The CDR3 extends over 14 amino acids. Germline V lookup: CDR1 LNHDA, CDR2 SQIVND (reference sequence). V was trimmed by 3 bases and J by 1 base, leaving 8 bases between them. DNA of the CDR3: TGTGCCAGTAGTATCAAAGACGGCACAGATACGCAGTATTTT. Protein product: CASSIKDGTDTQYF.

The J gene is TRBJ2-1, the V gene TRBV14; TRBD1 is a possible D gene (6 bases). The germline gives CDR1 SGHDN, CDR2 FVKESK. The CDR3 has 14 residues. V dropped 5 bases and J dropped 3 bases, with 11 bases sitting between them. CDR3: CASSSRTDYNEQFF. DNA of the CDR3: TGTGCCAGCAGCTCGCGGACAGACTACAATGAGCAGTTCTTC.

This clone showed up just a few times. The chain uses TRBV28 and TRBJ2-1; TRBD2 matches 7 bases. This CDR3 has 16 residues. The germline CDR1 and CDR2 sequences are MDHEN and SYDVKM. Trimming cost V 4 bases and J 5 bases; bases outside gene matches: 11. As DNA, the CDR3 is TGTGCCAGCAGTTCGTGGGCGGGAGTTAACCACAATGAGCAGTTCTTC. This gives the protein CASSSWAGVNHNEQFF.

The rearrangement links TRBV6-1 to TRBJ2-5, with 9 bases identical to TRBD1. This CDR3 comprises 14 residues. V dropped 7 bases and J dropped 11; count of bases not matched to a gene: 14. Germline V lookup: CDR1 MNHNS, CDR2 SASEGT. CDR3 protein: CASMLTGTGREQYF. For the CDR3, the DNA is TGTGCCAGCATGTTGACCGGGACAGGGCGAGAGCAGTACTTC.

This chain connects TRBV5-1 to TRBJ2-5; D call uncertain. This CDR3 has 16 amino acids. Trimming shortened V by 4 bases and J by 1 base, and 17 bases separated the two germline ends. Germline assignment: CDR1 SGHRS and CDR2 YFSETQ. CDR3 protein: CASSPRAGQPQETQYF. The CDR3 nucleotides read TGCGCCAGCAGCCCCCGGGCAGGCCAACCCCAAGAGACCCAGTACTTC.

V gene TRBV18 combines with J gene TRBJ2-7; the match to TRBD1 covers 9 bases. This CDR3 comprises 16 residues. Germline V lookup: CDR1 KGHSH, CDR2 LQKENI. After removal of 5 bases from V and 5 bases from J, the junction contained 13 bases not matched to a gene. CDR3 residues: CASSSARQGGLDEQYF. The DNA for the CDR3 is TGTGCCAGCTCATCCGCGAGACAGGGGGGATTGGACGAGCAGTACTTC. Full variable domain (outside the CDR3, taken from reference TRBV18 and TRBJ2-7): NAGVMQNPRHLVRRRGQEARLRCSPMKGHSHVYWYRQLPEEGLKFMVYLQKENIIDESGMPKERFSAEFPKEGPSILRIQQVVRGDSAAYFCASSSARQGGLDEQYFGPGTRLTVT.

This chain uses TRBV6-1 with TRBJ1-6, with a tentative D call TRBD1 (6 bases). Trimming shortened V by 1 base and J by 4 bases, and 8 bases separated the two germline ends. There are 15 residues in the CDR3. CDR1 is MNHNS, CDR2 SASEGT, per germline. CDR3: CASSEEQGYNSPLHF. The CDR3 nucleotides are TGTGCCAGCAGTGAAGAACAGGGATATAATTCACCCCTCCACTTT.

The CDR3 coding sequence is TGCGCCAGCAGCCAGTACAGGGGGCTGCAAGAGACCCAGTACTTC. Translated, it gives CASSQYRGLQETQYF. V and J are TRBV5-1 and TRBJ2-5; 9 nucleotides match TRBD1. This CDR3 is built from 15 residues. Germline assignment: CDR1 SGHRS and CDR2 YFSETQ. V gave up 4 bases and J gave up 2 bases; unmatched junction bases: 6. Variable domain in full (rest from reference TRBV5-1 and TRBJ2-5): KAGVTQTPRYLIKTRGQQVTLSCSPISGHRSVSWYQQTPGQGLQFLFEYFSETQRNKGNFPGRFSGRQFSNSRSEMNVSTLELGDSALYLCASSQYRGLQETQYFGPGTRLLVL.